The present TCR beta chain was sequenced within a study of blood T cell repertoires in COVID-19. Study-level information: The United States, Italy and Spain were the sources of the acute and convalescent COVID-19 samples.

Residents of 24 US areas, aged roughly 18 to 89 years, made up the participants. Using immunoSEQ multiplex PCR, the repertoire was profiled, and TCRdb retains in-frame clones only, with some absent. This table holds 130,000 to 150,000 clones, roughly 83% found once. This CDR3 comprises 16 residues. The germline V gene has CDR1 MNHEY and CDR2 SMNVEV (reference sequence). The J segment lost 0 bases and the V segment lost 5 bases, leaving 6 bases of the junction unmatched. The chain joins TRBV27 to TRBJ2-3; 9 nucleotides match TRBD1. The sequence was obtained from a man between 35 and 55 years old with acute COVID-19. The sequenced sample was PBMCs or T cells enriched from blood (not recorded which). Here the CDR3 DNA reads TGTGCCAGCAGTCCCGGACAGGGGACTAGCACAGATACGCAGTATTTT. It specifies CASSPGQGTSTDTQYF.